A single sample gave rise to the 22 T cell receptor beta chains below, sequenced in a study of T-cell reconstitution after alpha-beta-depleted transplantation in children. Library preparation (for TCRbeta) was performed with unique molecular identifiers. TCRdb used MiXCR to reprocess the PCR reads, holding one entry per CDR3 protein. Of some 240,000 distinct CDR3 sequences listed, roughly a tenth are singletons. Sequenced here: PBMCs from the stem cell graft donor, sampled from the stem cell graft. Receptor source: a human donor who donated a stem cell graft to a child with SCID.

This clonotype has at least ten counts. This rearrangement joins TRBV19 to TRBJ2-6; no definite D call. This CDR3 is 15 amino acids long. V was trimmed by 2 bases and J by 2 bases, leaving 7 bases between them. From germline, CDR1 is LNHDA and CDR2 SQIVND (reference sequence). CDR3 nucleotide sequence: TGTGCCAGTAGTATACCAGGTACTGGGGCCAACGTCCTGACTTTC. This sequence encodes CASSIPGTGANVLTF.

This clonotype was detected many times. The rearrangement uses TRBV5-1 and TRBJ2-7, with 8 bases lining up with TRBD1. Per the germline V gene, CDR1 is SGHRS and CDR2 is YFSETQ. The CDR3 is 15 residues long. The V and J ends lost 1 base and 2 bases, in that order; junction bases with no gene match: 5. CDR3 sequence reads: CASSLYGTGAYEQYF. The CDR3 nucleotides are TGCGCCAGCAGCTTGTACGGGACAGGAGCCTACGAGCAGTACTTC.

This clonotype appeared many times. The chain combines TRBV10-3 with TRBJ1-5; the match to TRBD1 covers 11 bases. Germline V CDR1 and CDR2: ENHRY, SYGVKD. V lost 2 bases to trimming and J lost 7 bases; unmatched junction nucleotides: 4. The length of the CDR3 is 15 residues. The CDR3 bases are TGTGCCATCAGTGAGGGACAGGGGGCGAGGCAGCCCCAGCATTTT. This sequence encodes CAISEGQGARQPQHF.

This clonotype was counted at least ten times. CDR3 nucleotide sequence: TGCAGTGCTAGAAATAGACAGGGGGCGGCCGAGCAGTACTTC. Translating gives CSARNRQGAAEQYF. The V call is TRBV20-1, the J call TRBJ2-7; TRBD1 agrees at 10 bases. Per the germline V gene, CDR1 is DFQATT and CDR2 is SNEGSKA (reference sequence). V gave up 2 bases and J gave up 6 bases; unmatched junction bases: 7. The length of the CDR3 is 14 residues.

This clonotype came up a few times. The V call is TRBV5-8, the J call TRBJ1-4; possible D gene TRBD1, 6 bases. CDR1 and CDR2 (germline): SGHTS, YDEGEE. The V and J ends lost 4 bases and 8 bases respectively, with 15 bases between them. This CDR3 is built from 14 residues. CDR3 residues: CASSLMDRGEKLFF. For the CDR3, the DNA is TGTGCCAGCAGCCTCATGGACAGAGGCGAAAAACTGTTTTTT. The entire variable domain, with the rest obtained from reference TRBV5-8 and TRBJ1-4, is as follows: EAGVTQSPTHLIKTRGQQATLRCSPISGHTSVYWYQQALGLGLQFLLWYDEGEERNRGNFPPRFSGRQFPNYSSELNVNALELEDSALYLCASSLMDRGEKLFFGSGTQLSVL.

This clonotype was seen ten or more times. CDR3 DNA: TGCAGTGCTAGGTTGGCAACTAGGCCAGATACGCAGTATTTT. Encoded protein: CSARLATRPDTQYF. The genes are TRBV20-1 and TRBJ2-3; D possibly corresponds to TRBD2 (5 bases). This CDR3 has 14 residues. V lost 3 bases to trimming and J lost 4 bases, with 14 bases between them. Germline lookup yields CDR1 DFQATT and CDR2 SNEGSKA (reference sequence).

This clonotype has a count of ten or more. The chain combines TRBV5-1 with TRBJ2-1; D unclear. The CDR3 has 14 amino acids. Between the trimmed V and J ends, which lost 3 bases and 6 bases, there was a span of 13 bases. Germline V gene lookup returns CDR1 SGHRS and CDR2 YFSETQ. The CDR3 coding sequence is TGCGCCAGCAGCTCTAGACAAGGATTCAATGAGCAGTTCTTC. Translating it yields CASSSRQGFNEQFF.

Many counts were recorded for this clonotype. This chain links TRBV5-1 with TRBJ2-3; D uncertain. Per germline, CDR1 SGHRS and CDR2 YFSETQ. The CDR3 runs 15 residues. The ends were cut back, 3 bases at V and 4 bases at J, with 15 bases in the middle. The CDR3 coding sequence is TGCGCCAGCAGCTCCTCCGGATTCGCGGCAGATACGCAGTATTTT. It yields the protein CASSSSGFAADTQYF.

Worth noting for this clonotype: A read error may explain this, as a much larger clone is one base away. This chain uses TRBV6-1 with TRBJ2-3; tentatively, D is TRBD1 (5 bases). V lost 5 bases and J 11 bases, leaving 23 bases between the germline ends. Germline-derived CDR1 and CDR2 are MNHNS and SASEGT. The CDR3 runs to 15 residues. The CDR3 bases are TGTGCCAGCAGTCCTCCTCACAGGTTCCCTGGTATGCAGTATTTT. Encoded protein: CASSPPHRFPGMQYF.

Ten or more counts support this clonotype. V gene TRBV7-6 combines with J gene TRBJ2-3; a possible D gene is TRBD2 (5 bases). This CDR3 region has 14 residues. CDR1 is SGHVS and CDR2 is FNYEAQ in the germline V gene. Trimming pared 6 bases from V and 6 bases from J, leaving 16 bases between. CDR3 DNA: TGTGCCAGCAGTCGAGGACTTCACTCTGATACGCAGTATTTT. Translated, it gives CASSRGLHSDTQYF. Full variable domain (missing parts from reference TRBV7-6 and TRBJ2-3): GAGVSQSPRYKVTKRGQDVALRCDPISGHVSLYWYRQALGQGPEFLTYFNYEAQQDKSGLPNDRFSAERPEGSISTLTIQRTEQRDSAMYRCASSRGLHSDTQYFGPGTRLTVL.

Ten or more counts support this clonotype. V and J are TRBV5-5 and TRBJ2-1; D is unresolved. The germline CDR1 and CDR2 sequences are SGHKS and YYEKEE (reference sequence). This CDR3 is 15 amino acids long. V was cut by 1 base and J by 2 bases, with 10 bases left in between. Written as DNA, the CDR3 is TGTGCCAGCAGCTTGACAGCCAATACCTACAATGAGCAGTTCTTC. Protein product: CASSLTANTYNEQFF.

This clonotype was observed many times. The chain joins TRBV20-1 to TRBJ1-2; D uncertain. CDR1 and CDR2 (germline): DFQATT, SNEGSKA (reference sequence). V was clipped by 7 bases and J by 1 base, with 16 bases between them. This CDR3 is built from 14 residues. CDR3 sequence (DNA): TGCAGTGTCAGAAGCCCGCGGGTTAACTATGGCTACACCTTC. Protein product: CSVRSPRVNYGYTF.

This clonotype was counted ten times or more. The rearrangement joins TRBV2 to TRBJ1-2; D perhaps matches TRBD1 (5 bases). V lost 1 base, J lost 7 bases, and 10 bases lay in between. This CDR3 is 13 amino acids long. Germline assignment: CDR1 SNHLY and CDR2 FYNNEI. The CDR3 loop is CASSEGGAGGYTF. The CDR3 bases are TGTGCCAGCAGTGAAGGCGGGGCTGGTGGCTACACCTTC.

In this sample, this clonotype turned up many times. The rearrangement joins TRBV5-1 to TRBJ2-7; TRBD2 aligns across 12 bases. The CDR3 sequence is 18 residues long. Per germline, CDR1 SGHRS and CDR2 YFSETQ. J gave up 0 bases and V 2 bases, and 9 bases lay outside the gene matches. The CDR3 here is CASSLRGLAGPSSYEQYF. CDR3 nucleotide sequence: TGCGCCAGCAGCTTAAGGGGACTAGCGGGCCCAAGCTCCTACGAGCAGTACTTC.

The J gene is TRBJ1-3, the V gene TRBV10-3; D call uncertain. The germline gives CDR1 ENHRY, CDR2 SYGVKD. This CDR3 is built from 14 residues. The germline V and J ends were trimmed by 3 bases and 4 bases, with 10 bases remaining between them. The CDR3 DNA follows: TGTGCCATCAGTGACGTGAGAGGAGGAAACACCATATATTTT. Translation: CAISDVRGGNTIYF.

In its sample, this clonotype was seen many times. The rearrangement uses TRBV20-1 and TRBJ1-4; 7 bases line up with TRBD1. Germline-derived CDR1 and CDR2 are DFQATT and SNEGSKA (reference sequence). With V trimmed by 1 base and J by 8 bases, 10 bases remained unmatched. CDR3 length equals 15 residues. The CDR3 bases are TGCAGTGCTAGAGCGCCCCAGGGGGTAGGGGAAAAACTGTTTTTT. Residues: CSARAPQGVGEKLFF.

This clonotype was detected many times. This chain uses TRBV7-6 with TRBJ1-2; 7 nucleotides match TRBD1. With V trimmed by 6 bases and J by 3 bases, 4 bases remained unmatched. The CDR3 is 13 amino acids. Germline CDR1 and CDR2: SGHVS and FNYEAQ. The CDR3 is CASRPGGDYGYTF. CDR3 nucleotides: TGTGCCAGCAGGCCAGGGGGAGACTATGGCTACACCTTC. Full variable domain (missing parts from reference TRBV7-6 and TRBJ1-2): GAGVSQSPRYKVTKRGQDVALRCDPISGHVSLYWYRQALGQGPEFLTYFNYEAQQDKSGLPNDRFSAERPEGSISTLTIQRTEQRDSAMYRCASRPGGDYGYTFGSGTRLTVV.

This clonotype was seen many times. V and J are TRBV4-1 and TRBJ1-2, with no clear D. Germline CDR1 and CDR2: MGHRA and YSYEKL. The CDR3 totals 14 residues. Between the trimmed V and J ends, which lost 1 base and 4 bases, there was a span of 10 bases. CDR3 in DNA: TGCGCCAGCAGCCAAGCCCCGGGATTCTATGGCTACACCTTC. Encoded protein: CASSQAPGFYGYTF.

The table lists this clonotype with a few counts. The V and J genes are TRBV20-1 and TRBJ1-1, with 9 bases identical to TRBD1. The CDR3 runs to 15 residues. Germline V gives CDR1 DFQATT, CDR2 SNEGSKA (reference sequence). The CDR3 protein is CSATGQGNMNTEAFF. CDR3 bases: TGCAGCGCCACGGGACAGGGTAACATGAACACTGAAGCTTTCTTT.

This clonotype was counted at least ten times. This chain connects TRBV20-1 to TRBJ2-1; D might be TRBD1 (6 bases). This CDR3 region has 12 residues. In germline, CDR1 is DFQATT, CDR2 SNEGSKA (reference sequence). Trimming took 1 base from V and 8 from J, leaving 9 bases between them. CDR3 loop: CSARAGEYEQFF. For the CDR3, the DNA is TGCAGTGCTAGAGCAGGGGAATATGAGCAGTTCTTC.

This clonotype was detected many times. This chain uses TRBV12-3 or TRBV12-4 with TRBJ1-1; 12 bases map to TRBD1. This CDR3 region has 17 residues. V dropped 5 bases and J dropped 6; count of bases not matched to a gene: 13. The CDR3 nucleotides are TGTGCCAGCAGTCTCACGAGGGGACAGGGGGCGCGATCTGAAGCTTTCTTT. Its protein is CASSLTRGQGARSEAFF.

This clonotype was observed a handful of times. The chain employs TRBV10-3 and TRBJ2-3; the match to TRBD2 covers 10 bases. CDR1 and CDR2 from the germline V gene are ENHRY and SYGVKD. J was trimmed by 0 bases and V by 0 bases; bases with no gene match: 6. CDR3 length: 18 amino acids. CDR3 sequence: CAISESAGGDSSTDTQYF. CDR3 nucleotides: TGTGCCATCAGTGAGTCAGCGGGGGGGGACAGTAGCACAGATACGCAGTATTTT.